This T cell receptor (beta chain) is drawn from a study of T cell responses to AZD1222 COVID-19 vaccine. With 10 bases removed from V and 6 bases from J, the gap between germline ends came to 22 bases. Germline-derived CDR1 and CDR2 are WNHNN and SYGVQD (reference sequence). The CDR3 is made up of 14 amino acids. Sequencing was performed with immunoSEQ multiplex PCR; in TCRdb, only in-frame clones are kept and a portion is missing. The sample has tens of thousands of clones; 90% to 95% are singletons. The source was peripheral blood, collected 28 days after the second dose of the MenACWY control vaccine. The chain joins TRBV10-1 to TRBJ2-7; D unresolved. This receptor was obtained from an adult who received the MenACWY meningococcal vaccine as a control. The CDR3: CATSPTRGSVEQYF. For the CDR3, the DNA is TGCGCCACCTCCCCGACCCGTGGGTCCGTCGAGCAGTACTTC.